The clone carrying this T cell receptor beta chain was seen a few times. The antigen remains undetermined. Via MiXCR, TCRdb re-called the reads, giving one row per CDR3 protein. Here the sample spans around 130,000 distinct CDR3 sequences, 24% being singletons. This sample is part of a study of T cell repertoires in cytomegalovirus infection. This CDR3 has 12 residues. V gave up 2 bases and J gave up 8 bases, with 7 bases separating them. Germline loops: CDR1 SGHTA, CDR2 FQGNSA. The TCR originated in a human donor in good health (CMV status not recorded). Some clones in this sample may be carry-over from other donors' samples. The rearrangement joins TRBV7-2 to TRBJ2-1; no definite D call. Sequenced input: PBMCs, sequenced either directly or after in vitro stimulation (not recorded which). CDR3 loop: CASSLTAHEQFF. The CDR3 DNA sequence: TGTGCCAGCAGCTTAACAGCCCATGAGCAGTTCTTC.